This passage covers 10 T cell receptor beta chains from one sample sequenced in a study of blood T cell repertoires in COVID-19. Produced via immunoSEQ multiplex PCR; TCRdb's table is partial and in-frame only. The sample has about 110,000 clones; around 75% are singletons. The sequenced sample was peripheral blood. Receptors originate from a human donor with acute or convalescent COVID-19. The donor label of this sample is uncertain.

V usage is TRBV20-1 and J usage is TRBJ1-2; possibly TRBD1 for D (6 bases). Per the germline V gene, CDR1 is DFQATT and CDR2 is SNEGSKA (reference sequence). This CDR3 has 15 amino acids. Trimming cost V 3 bases and J 2 bases, with 16 bases left between them. The CDR3: CSASGGRNRNYGYTF. The CDR3 DNA reads TGCAGTGCTAGTGGGGGGCGCAATCGGAACTATGGCTACACCTTC.

J is TRBJ1-2 and V is TRBV6-1, with unresolved D. V lost 2 bases to trimming and J lost 2 bases, with 12 bases between them. The CDR3 extends over 15 amino acids. Germline lookup yields CDR1 MNHNS and CDR2 SASEGT. CDR3 sequence (DNA): TGTGCCAGCAGTGAATTTCAAGCCTCCAACTATGGCTACACCTTC. Translating gives CASSEFQASNYGYTF.

This rearrangement joins TRBV29-1 to TRBJ2-7; 10 bases map to TRBD1. Germline V gives CDR1 SQVTM, CDR2 ANQGSEA. The CDR3 has 16 amino acids. V was clipped by 0 bases and J by 0 bases; unmatched bases: 5. Here the CDR3 DNA reads TGCAGCGTTGAAGACCGGGACAGGGGTAGCTCCTACGAGCAGTACGTC. It specifies CSVEDRDRGSSYEQYV.

The rearrangement links TRBV5-1 to TRBJ1-1; a weak D match, TRBD1 (5 bases). CDR1 and CDR2 (germline): SGHRS, YFSETQ. The CDR3 contains 14 residues. Trimming cost V 4 bases and J 1 base, with 11 bases left between them. The CDR3 nucleotides read TGCGCCAGCAGCATCGACAGCAGGAACACTGAAGCTTTCTTT. Residues: CASSIDSRNTEAFF.

The gene calls are TRBV6-5 and TRBJ1-4; 8 bases are shared with TRBD1. The germline gives CDR1 MNHEY, CDR2 SVGAGI. This CDR3 has 13 amino acids. Trimming removed 10 bases from V and 7 bases from J; junction bases left unmatched: 8. CDR3 DNA sequence: TGTGCCACCGACAGGGGAGGGAGTGAAAAACTGTTTTTT. This sequence encodes CATDRGGSEKLFF.

This clone was detected only a few times. The chain has TRBV15 and TRBJ2-1, with 13 positions matching TRBD2. J lost 7 bases, V lost 5 bases, and 5 bases had no gene match. The CDR3 sequence is 15 residues long. The V gene's germline CDR1 is LNHNV and CDR2 YYDKDF (reference sequence). CDR3 residues: CATSRGLAGLNEQFF. CDR3 sequence (DNA): TGTGCCACCAGCCGGGGACTAGCGGGACTAAATGAGCAGTTCTTC.

The V gene is TRBV5-1, the J gene TRBJ2-1; D is uncertain. The V end was cut by 0 bases, the J end by 0 bases, with 13 bases between. Germline V lookup: CDR1 SGHRS, CDR2 YFSETQ. The CDR3 consists of 17 residues. The CDR3 spells CASSLAWLESSYNEQFF. The CDR3 region has the DNA TGCGCCAGCAGCTTGGCCTGGTTGGAGAGCTCCTACAATGAGCAGTTCTTC. The whole variable domain, remainder taken from reference TRBV5-1 and TRBJ2-1, is KAGVTQTPRYLIKTRGQQVTLSCSPISGHRSVSWYQQTPGQGLQFLFEYFSETQRNKGNFPGRFSGRQFSNSRSEMNVSTLELGDSALYLCASSLAWLESSYNEQFFGPGTRLTVL.

The chain carries TRBV25-1 and TRBJ1-1; D is unresolved. The CDR3 length is 16 residues. Trimming left V 6 bases short and J 6 bases short, with 23 bases between. The germline V gene has CDR1 MGHDK and CDR2 SYGVNS. The DNA for the CDR3 is TGTGCCAGCAGCCCCTATGAGTGGGTTTTGGGAGCTGAAGCTTTCTTT. It codes for CASSPYEWVLGAEAFF.

The genes are TRBV11-2 and TRBJ1-3, with D uncertain. V was pared by 5 bases and J by 0 bases, with 8 bases between. This CDR3 contains 14 residues. The germline V gene has CDR1 SGHAT and CDR2 FQNNGV. The CDR3 nucleotides are TGTGCCAGCAGCCAGGATCGCTCTGGAAACACCATATATTTT. This translates into CASSQDRSGNTIYF.

This chain uses TRBV6-6 with TRBJ1-2, with D possibly TRBD1 on 6 matching bases. V lost 5 bases, J lost 3 bases, and 13 bases lay in between. CDR3 size: 14 residues. Per germline, CDR1 MNHNY and CDR2 SVGAGI (reference sequence). In DNA form, the CDR3 reads TGTGCCAGCAGTACCAACAGGGAAGACTATGGCTACACCTTC. Translated: CASSTNREDYGYTF.